This T cell receptor (beta chain) derives from a study of blood T cell repertoires in COVID-19 (dated by TCRdb to 2020 to 2021). The study in broad terms: Samples covering the acute and convalescent phases of COVID-19 were provided by collaborators in the United States, Italy and Spain. Subjects who had been exposed to COVID-19, were actively infected with it, or had recovered from it provided the deeply sampled blood TCRbeta repertoires that made up the dataset. Where available, HLA class I and class II types were taken from metadata supplied by the sample provider and were not determined by assay-based typing. The prospective study material was composed of cDNA or gDNA derived from T cells, B-cell-depleted T cells, or PBMCs. Samples came from the ongoing ImmuneRACE study (first 160 participants) plus 1,254 subjects from 6 global collaborators. The repertoires were made available in a free public database intended to serve as a resource for research on the immune response to SARS-CoV-2. Sample metadata almost always included a de-identified subject ID, COVID-19 status, age in years and sex. Results the study describes overall, beyond this receptor: The amount of clinical and demographic metadata varied by source and participant and was provided uncurated.

TCRbeta CDR3 regions were amplified from genomic DNA by means of the immunoSEQ Assay, a bias-controlled multiplex PCR. In the source study's methods: The number of nucleated cells in each sample was estimated from the amplification of reference gene primers within the assay. To quantify the absolute abundance of each unique TCRbeta CDR3 rearrangement, sequence reads were collapsed and filtered. For each sample, productive Simpson clonality was calculated by taking the square root of Simpson's diversity index across productive rearrangements. TCRdb carries this immuneACCESS record with in-frame sequences only. Its versions omit some clonotypes, under half of them owing to an unresolved V gene in the studies checked, with the rest unexplained. The DNA gave D and trimming, while V, J and clone size come from that table. The sample yields a few hundred thousand clones; 65% to 90% were counted once. The leading ten clones occupy less than 11% of the sample.

The CDR3, cysteine through phenylalanine, is 14 amino acids long. Only CDR3 DNA remains: 42 bases, in frame from the first base. CDR1 is given as SGHRS and CDR2 as YFSETQ, both from the germline V gene. V is clipped by 1 base and J by 3 bases, and the sequence between their germline boundaries is 10 bases long. For this clone: The antigen this receptor binds is unknown. No base-level quality is on record; no much larger clone is a single base apart.

Enrolling through a virtual design, the prospective study's participants ranged in age from roughly 18 to 95 years and lived across roughly 23 United States geographic areas. Cohort assignment in the prospective study relied on participant-reported clinical history from a screening survey and a study questionnaire. ImmuneRACE Cohort 3 recovered participants were defined by two consecutive negative NP/OP PCR tests, healthcare professional clearance, or symptom resolution. Each participant in the prospective study had whole blood, serum and a nasopharyngeal or oropharyngeal swab collected by mobile phlebotomists. Participants in the prospective study had the option to provide additional blood draws and questionnaires over a roughly 2-month period. Prospective study blood samples were shipped either frozen or at room temperature before DNA extraction.

The receptor chain draws on TRBV5-1 and TRBJ1-2; no D gene can be assigned with confidence. The receptor was derived from a woman aged 18 to 35 who had recovered from COVID-19. The material sequenced was PBMCs or T cells enriched from blood (not recorded which). The CDR3: CASSLYGSDYGYTF. The DNA reads TGCGCCAGCAGCTTGTACGGGTCCGACTATGGCTACACCTTC. With the portions outside the CDR3 filled from the reference TRBV5-1 and TRBJ1-2 genes, the complete variable region becomes KAGVTQTPRYLIKTRGQQVTLSCSPISGHRSVSWYQQTPGQGLQFLFEYFSETQRNKGNFPGRFSGRQFSNSRSEMNVSTLELGDSALYLCASSLYGSDYGYTFGSGTRLTVV.